This entry features one T cell receptor (beta chain) sequence. Clones were read by immunoSEQ multiplex PCR, and TCRdb kept only the in-frame ones, dropping some. The repertoire holds 440,000 or so clones, roughly 90% seen once, with around 1.7% in the top ten. Treatment specified: about 20 received Ad26.COV2.S at low or high dose, single or two shots; five or six received placebo; per-sample allocation not given. Collection of samples fell on day 63 after the first vaccine or placebo injection. Aged 18-55 years, donor was enrolled in Boston in the early 2020s. These data are taken from a study of Ad26.COV2.S vaccination and SARS-CoV-2 variants. Overall study: Doses of Ad26.COV2.S were injected into muscle once or twice, 56 days apart.

The V segment lost 2 bases and the J segment 4 bases; nucleotides outside the gene matches: 7. Per the germline V gene, CDR1 is MDHEN and CDR2 is SYDVKM. The CDR3 covers 15 residues. This rearrangement joins TRBV28 to TRBJ1-2, with 7 nucleotides matching TRBD1. Source: peripheral blood, taken in a trial of Ad26.COV2.S vaccine versus placebo. This TCR was sampled from a person aged 18-60 years who received the Ad26.COV2.S COVID-19 vaccine or a placebo. CDR3 region: CASSLTDRSGYGYTF. CDR3 nucleotides: TGTGCCAGCAGTTTAACGGACAGGTCGGGCTATGGCTACACCTTC.